The 13 T cell receptor beta chains below all came from one sample that was sequenced in a study of blood T cell repertoires in COVID-19. Here immunoSEQ multiplex PCR was the method, and the copy in TCRdb shows in-frame clones only, minus some. The profile shows tens of thousands of clones, around 90% of them singletons. Source material: peripheral blood. The receptors originated from a woman aged 50 to 60 with acute or convalescent COVID-19.

V gene TRBV28 combines with J gene TRBJ2-7; 15 bases are shared with TRBD2. Unmatched junction bases numbered 8, after V lost 6 bases and J lost 5 bases. This CDR3 contains 16 residues. CDR1 MDHEN and CDR2 SYDVKM come from the germline V gene. The CDR3 DNA reads TGTGCCAGCAGACGGGGACTAGCGGGAGGTTATGACGAGCAGTACTTC. Translation gives CASRRGLAGGYDEQYF.

The V and J genes are TRBV19 and TRBJ2-1; 8 bases match TRBD1. The germline V gene has CDR1 LNHDA and CDR2 SQIVND (reference sequence). V gave up 5 bases and J gave up 7 bases; unmatched junction bases: 10. This CDR3 is 15 amino acids long. CDR3 in amino acids: CASSLGQGLLNEQFF. The CDR3 DNA is TGTGCCAGTAGTTTAGGACAGGGCCTACTTAATGAGCAGTTCTTC.

The chain joins TRBV5-1 to TRBJ2-5; D gene unclear. V lost 3 bases and J 2 bases, leaving 11 bases between the germline ends. Germline lookup yields CDR1 SGHRS and CDR2 YFSETQ. There are 14 residues in the CDR3. The CDR3 DNA follows: TGCGCCAGCAGCTCACAGTACAGTCAAGAGACCCAGTACTTC. Translated, it gives CASSSQYSQETQYF.

This chain connects TRBV13 to TRBJ2-2; D is ambiguous. Trimming removed 5 bases at V and 4 bases at J, with 17 bases between. The CDR3 runs to 16 residues. CDR1 is PRHDT, CDR2 FYEKMQ, per germline (reference sequence). CDR3 amino acids: CASSASLIVTTGELFF. The CDR3 nucleotides are TGTGCCAGCAGCGCGAGTCTAATAGTAACCACCGGGGAGCTGTTTTTT.

The chain recombines TRBV7-2 with TRBJ1-5; TRBD1 aligns across 8 bases. Germline V gene sequence: CDR1 SGHTA, CDR2 FQGNSA. V lost 6 bases and J lost 8; bases outside the gene matches: 18. The CDR3 runs 17 residues. In nucleotides, the CDR3 is TGTGCCAGCAGTCCCCGTTCCGGACAGGGCGGTAAGGAGCCCCAGCATTTT. Translated: CASSPRSGQGGKEPQHF.

This clone appeared a single time. The rearrangement uses TRBV19 and TRBJ1-4; 12 bases map to TRBD1. V dropped 4 bases and J dropped 8; count of bases not matched to a gene: 5. The CDR3 runs to 15 residues. Germline V gene data show CDR1 as LNHDA and CDR2 as SQIVND (reference sequence). The CDR3 loop reads CASSTLGTGGEKLFF. The CDR3 DNA reads TGTGCCAGTAGTACACTCGGGACAGGGGGCGAAAAACTGTTTTTT.

This chain links TRBV19 with TRBJ2-2; 7 bases agree with TRBD1. V was pared by 7 bases and J by 5 bases, with 7 bases of the junction left unmatched. Germline V gene lookup returns CDR1 LNHDA and CDR2 SQIVND (reference sequence). The CDR3 has 14 amino acids. CDR3 coding DNA: TGTGCCAGTAAACCGCTCAGGGGGACCGGGGAGCTGTTTTTT. It yields the protein CASKPLRGTGELFF.

The CDR3 coding sequence is TGCGCCAGCAGCTTGGCAGGGGGGCCCTGGGGCACTGAAGCTTTCTTT. Amino acids: CASSLAGGPWGTEAFF. The chain recombines TRBV5-1 with TRBJ1-1, with TRBD1 matching over 7 bases. V shed 0 bases and J 4 bases; nucleotides not matched to a gene: 9. CDR1 SGHRS and CDR2 YFSETQ come from the germline V gene. CDR3 length: 16 amino acids.

V is TRBV24-1 and J is TRBJ2-3; D may be TRBD2 (7 bases). CDR1 and CDR2 (germline): KGHDR, SFDVKD. V was pared by 5 bases and J by 4 bases, with 15 bases between. The CDR3 is 15 residues long. The CDR3 DNA is TGTGCCACCAGTGGGGGGCAGGGGAGGGCAGATACGCAGTATTTT. This sequence encodes CATSGGQGRADTQYF.

The rearrangement links TRBV2 to TRBJ1-5; maybe TRBD1 (5 bases). V shed 4 bases and J shed 7 bases, with 14 bases lying between them. The CDR3 loop spans 14 amino acids. Germline V gene data show CDR1 as SNHLY and CDR2 as FYNNEI. In DNA form, the CDR3 reads TGTGCCAGCAGTGGGGGGAGGGCGGCGCAGCCCCAGCATTTT. Amino acids: CASSGGRAAQPQHF. Using reference TRBV2 and TRBJ1-5 for the parts outside the CDR3, the full variable domain is EPEVTQTPSHQVTQMGQEVILRCVPISNHLYFYWYRQILGQKVEFLVSFYNNEISEKSEIFDDQFSVERPDGSNFTLKIRSTKLEDSAMYFCASSGGRAAQPQHFGDGTRLSIL.

This rearrangement joins TRBV5-1 to TRBJ2-5; 7 bases align to TRBD1. Unmatched junction bases numbered 4, after V lost 4 bases and J lost 1 base. The CDR3 runs 14 residues. Germline CDR1 SGHRS, CDR2 YFSETQ. Written as DNA, the CDR3 is TGCGCCAGCAGCGTGGGGACAGCCCAAGAGACCCAGTACTTC. Its protein product is CASSVGTAQETQYF.

The V call is TRBV5-8, the J call TRBJ1-1; no definite D call. This CDR3 has 15 amino acids. Trimming left V 3 bases short and J 4 bases short, with 16 bases between. Germline V gives CDR1 SGHTS, CDR2 YDEGEE. CDR3 in amino acids: CASSWRIGPLTEAFF. The CDR3 region has the DNA TGTGCCAGCAGCTGGAGGATTGGGCCACTCACTGAAGCTTTCTTT.

The chain links TRBV28 to TRBJ1-5; 8 nucleotides align to TRBD1. Germline V gene sequence: CDR1 MDHEN, CDR2 SYDVKM. The CDR3 is made up of 15 amino acids. J was trimmed by 6 bases and V by 2 bases; bases with no gene match: 6. The CDR3 sequence is CASSLRTGSRQPQHF. The CDR3 bases are TGTGCCAGCAGTTTAAGGACAGGGAGCCGTCAGCCCCAGCATTTT.